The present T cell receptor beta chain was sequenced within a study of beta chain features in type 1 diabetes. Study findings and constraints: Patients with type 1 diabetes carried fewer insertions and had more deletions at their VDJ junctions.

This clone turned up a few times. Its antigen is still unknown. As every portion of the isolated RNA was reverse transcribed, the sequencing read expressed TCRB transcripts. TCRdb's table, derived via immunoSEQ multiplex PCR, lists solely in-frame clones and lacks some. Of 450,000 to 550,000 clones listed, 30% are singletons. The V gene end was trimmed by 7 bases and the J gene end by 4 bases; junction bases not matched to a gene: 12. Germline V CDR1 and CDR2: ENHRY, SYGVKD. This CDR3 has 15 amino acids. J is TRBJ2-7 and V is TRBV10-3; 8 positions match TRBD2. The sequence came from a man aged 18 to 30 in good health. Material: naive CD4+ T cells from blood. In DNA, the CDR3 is TGTGCCATCACCCCTGAAAGCGGGAGAATTTACGAGCAGTACTTC. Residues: CAITPESGRIYEQYF.